This T cell receptor (beta chain) was documented in a study of blood T cell repertoires in COVID-19. On the study more broadly: Sites across the United States, Italy and Spain contributed samples from acute and convalescent COVID-19. T cells, B-cell-depleted T cells, or PBMCs provided the cDNA or gDNA that served as material.

In the authors' methods: Counts of nucleated cells, estimated from reference gene primer amplification, were obtained. The repertoire was sequenced with immunoSEQ multiplex PCR; TCRdb's copy has only in-frame clones and lacks some. V and J calls plus clone size are reproduced from that table; the DNA served to infer D and trimming. Here the sample spans about 200,000 clones, around nine tenths being singletons. The sequenced material came from peripheral blood. This receptor was taken from a man aged 50 to 59 with acute or convalescent COVID-19.

The DNA for the CDR3 is TGTGCCAGCAGCCTAGATTCAGGGGAAGACACCGGGGAGCTGTTTTTT. Translation gives CASSLDSGEDTGELFF. V and J are TRBV3-1 (or the pseudogene TRBV3-2) and TRBJ2-2, with D perhaps matching TRBD1 (6 bases). The germline V gene encodes CDR1 LGHDT and CDR2 YNNKEL (reference sequence). Trimming removed 4 bases from V and 3 bases from J, with 15 bases in between. The CDR3 is 16 residues long.